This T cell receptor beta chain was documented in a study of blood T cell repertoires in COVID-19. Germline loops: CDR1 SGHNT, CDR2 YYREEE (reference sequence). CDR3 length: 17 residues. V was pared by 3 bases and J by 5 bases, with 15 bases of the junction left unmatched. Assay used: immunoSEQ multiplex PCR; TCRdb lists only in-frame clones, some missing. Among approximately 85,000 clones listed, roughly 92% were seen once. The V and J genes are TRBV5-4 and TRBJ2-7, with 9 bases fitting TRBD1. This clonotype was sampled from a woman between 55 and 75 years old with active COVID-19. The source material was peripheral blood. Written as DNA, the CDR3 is TGTGCCAGCAGCTCAGCACCGGGACAGGGAATAGGCCACGAGCAGTACTTC. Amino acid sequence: CASSSAPGQGIGHEQYF.